The sequence of this TCR beta chain was determined in a study of cytomegalovirus exposure and HLA in healthy donors. Study context: From donors who were HLA-typed, an early data release held about 89 million unique TCRs.

In regard to this clone: Antigen: not known.

The CDR3 runs to 14 residues. From germline, CDR1 is SGHRS and CDR2 YFSETQ. Trimming at V came to 5 bases and at J to 1 base, leaving 5 bases not matched to a gene. The primer mix had 60 Vbeta and 13 Jbeta primers. Assay: immunoSEQ multiplex PCR; the TCRdb copy retains only in-frame clones and omits some. Found here are over 130,000 clones, around 86% of them singletons; the top ten hold roughly 1.2%. Study-wide findings and caveats: Trimming of TCR beta V- and J-genes showed a link, identified in a later analysis, to a missense DCLRE1C variant.

The clonotype comes from a female donor in good health and CMV-seronegative. The V and J genes are TRBV5-1 and TRBJ1-1; TRBD1 matches 7 bases. Sequences were obtained from PBMCs. CDR3 amino acids: CASRAGTANTEAFF. CDR3 nucleotide sequence: TGCGCCAGCAGGGCCGGGACAGCGAACACTGAAGCTTTCTTT.